This T cell receptor beta chain was recorded in a study of cytomegalovirus exposure and HLA in healthy donors. About the research overall: A prior study identified just under 120 million unique TCR beta sequences from some 180 million T cells. Study-wide results and limits: The investigators catalogued 150 to 200 TCR beta chains as cytomegalovirus-associated.

PCR involved 60 Vbeta and 13 Jbeta primers. Original processing notes: Approximately 79 million unique TCR beta chains, roughly 11 million of them shared, were counted by a later analysis. TCRdb's table, derived via immunoSEQ multiplex PCR, lists solely in-frame clones and lacks some. D and trimming were read from the DNA, whereas the V and J calls and clone size are those reported in that table. The sample carries approximately 70,000 clones, 60% to 70% recorded once. Germline CDR1 LGHNA, CDR2 YNFKEQ. V trimming: 6 bases; J trimming: 6 bases; junction bases outside the gene matches: 7. This CDR3 contains 13 residues. Points on this clone: Its antigen remains unidentified.

The clonotype originates from a man aged 35-49 years in good health and CMV-seropositive. V usage is TRBV4-2 and J usage is TRBJ2-7, with 8 bases that match TRBD2. Sequenced sample: PBMCs. The CDR3 bases are TGTGCCAGCAGTCGGACGGGAGGGGGCGAGCAGTACTTC. Translating gives CASSRTGGGEQYF.